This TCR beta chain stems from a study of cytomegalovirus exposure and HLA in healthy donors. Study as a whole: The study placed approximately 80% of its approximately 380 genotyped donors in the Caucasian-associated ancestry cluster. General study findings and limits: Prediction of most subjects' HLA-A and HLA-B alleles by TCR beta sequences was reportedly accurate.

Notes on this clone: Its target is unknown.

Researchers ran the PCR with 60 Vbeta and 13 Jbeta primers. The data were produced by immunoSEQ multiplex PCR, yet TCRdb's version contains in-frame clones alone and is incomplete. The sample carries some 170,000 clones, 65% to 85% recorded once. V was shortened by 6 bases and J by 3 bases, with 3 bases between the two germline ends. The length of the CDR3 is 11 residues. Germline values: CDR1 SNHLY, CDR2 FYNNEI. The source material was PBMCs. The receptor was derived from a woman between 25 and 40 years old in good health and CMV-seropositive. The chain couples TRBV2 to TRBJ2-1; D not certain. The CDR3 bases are TGTGCCAGCAGCTACTACAATGAGCAGTTCTTC. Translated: CASSYYNEQFF.